This T cell receptor (beta chain) derives from a study of T cell repertoires in ileal Crohn's disease. Study details: Operated complications were stricturing disease (roughly 60%) and penetrating disease (around 40%).

Overall study findings and caveats: Active smokers at surgery had more clonal expansions than non-smokers. Sorted CD8 T cells held more high-frequency clones than CD4.

A note on this clone: The antigen is undetermined.

CDR3 length equals 12 residues. Germline V CDR1 and CDR2: MDHEN, SYDVKM. Trimming stripped 3 bases from V and 4 bases from J, with 6 bases between. Profiled with immunoSEQ multiplex PCR; TCRdb holds only in-frame clones, not every one. The sample yields around 14,000 clones, roughly 78% seen once. Patients were adults with ileal or ileocolonic Crohn's disease needing resection. Sequencing was done on a sample of ileal tissue. The TCR comes from an adult with Crohn's disease. The chain recombines TRBV28 with TRBJ1-2; D remains unclear. CDR3 amino acids: CASSLGSYGYTF. In DNA, the CDR3 is TGTGCCAGCAGTTTGGGCAGCTATGGCTACACCTTC.